Sequencing of this TCR beta chain was carried out in a study of blood T cell repertoires in COVID-19. Study background: There were acute and convalescent COVID-19 samples, and they came from the United States, Italy and Spain. T cells, B-cell-depleted T cells, or PBMCs supplied cDNA or gDNA.

Original methodology: Amplification from reference gene primers served as the basis for estimated nucleated cell counts. TCRdb's copy holds only in-frame clones and misses some; the assay was immunoSEQ multiplex PCR. The V and J calls and clone size were taken over from that table, and D and trimming were inferred from the DNA. The sample has 150,000 or so clones; 70% to 90% are singletons. Germline assignment: CDR1 SGHNT and CDR2 YYREEE (reference sequence). Trimming removed 0 bases from V and 4 bases from J, with 13 bases in between. This CDR3 is 15 amino acids long. The TCR was taken from a woman in her forties or fifties with COVID-19, enrolled during active disease. Sequenced input: peripheral blood. The J gene is TRBJ2-5, the V gene TRBV5-4; possibly TRBD2 for D (5 bases). For the CDR3, the DNA is TGTGCCAGCAGCTTGGCCGGGTCCGCGGGAGAGACCCAGTACTTC. This encodes CASSLAGSAGETQYF.